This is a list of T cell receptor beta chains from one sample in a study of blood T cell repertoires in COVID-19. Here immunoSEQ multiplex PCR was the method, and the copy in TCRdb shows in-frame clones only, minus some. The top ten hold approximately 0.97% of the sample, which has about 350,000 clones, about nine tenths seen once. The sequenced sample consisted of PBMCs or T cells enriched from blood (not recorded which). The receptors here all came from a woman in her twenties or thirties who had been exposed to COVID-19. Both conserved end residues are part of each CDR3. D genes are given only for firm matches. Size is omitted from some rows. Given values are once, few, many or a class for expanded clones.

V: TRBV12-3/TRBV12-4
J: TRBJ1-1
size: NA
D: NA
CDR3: CASSPDTYGRAFF
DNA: TGTGCCAGCAGTCCTGACACGTACGGTCGAGCTTTCTTT

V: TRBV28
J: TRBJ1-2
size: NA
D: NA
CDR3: CASRSGIVGYTF
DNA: TGTGCCAGCAGGTCAGGGATCGTTGGCTACACCTTC

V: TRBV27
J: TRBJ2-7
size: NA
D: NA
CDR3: CASSLLAGRTYEQYF
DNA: TGTGCCAGCAGTTTACTGGCAGGCAGAACCTACGAGCAGTACTTC

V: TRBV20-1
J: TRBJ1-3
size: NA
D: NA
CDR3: CSASTVPLAGNTIYF
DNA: TGCAGTGCTAGTACGGTCCCCCTGGCTGGAAACACCATATATTTT

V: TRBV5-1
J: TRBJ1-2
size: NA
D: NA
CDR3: CASSSTTDPTNYGYTF
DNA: TGCGCCAGCAGCAGTACGACAGACCCTACTAACTATGGCTACACCTTC

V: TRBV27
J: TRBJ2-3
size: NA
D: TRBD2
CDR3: CASSLSRASGGDTQYF
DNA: TGTGCCAGCAGTTTATCTCGGGCTAGCGGTGGAGATACGCAGTATTTT

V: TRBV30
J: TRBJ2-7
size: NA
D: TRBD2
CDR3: CAWSRTSGYEQYF
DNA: TGTGCCTGGAGTCGGACTAGCGGCTACGAGCAGTACTTC

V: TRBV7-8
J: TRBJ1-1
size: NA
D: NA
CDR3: CASSLRDSILNTEAFF
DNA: TGTGCCAGCTCCTTGAGGGACTCAATTTTGAACACTGAAGCTTTCTTT

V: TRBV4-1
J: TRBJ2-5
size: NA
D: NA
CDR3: CASSLEVAETQYF
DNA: TGCGCCAGCAGCCTAGAAGTGGCAGAGACCCAGTACTTC

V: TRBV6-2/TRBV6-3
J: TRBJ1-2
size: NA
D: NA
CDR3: CASSDHIANYGYTF
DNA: TGTGCCAGCAGCGATCATATAGCTAACTATGGCTACACCTTC

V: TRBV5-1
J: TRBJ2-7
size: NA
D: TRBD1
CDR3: CASSLGGTGTYEQYF
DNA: TGCGCCAGCAGCTTGGGAGGGACAGGGACCTACGAGCAGTACTTC

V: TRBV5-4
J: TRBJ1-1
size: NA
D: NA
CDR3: CASSLGGGLNTEAFF
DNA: TGTGCCAGCAGTCTTGGGGGCGGGTTGAACACTGAAGCTTTCTTT

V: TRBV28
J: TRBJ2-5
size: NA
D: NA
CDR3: CASNLQGLRTQYF
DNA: TGTGCCAGCAACCTACAGGGATTAAGGACCCAGTACTTC

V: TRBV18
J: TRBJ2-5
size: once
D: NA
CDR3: CASSRQQETQYF
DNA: TGTGCCAGCTCTAGACAGCAAGAGACCCAGTACTTC

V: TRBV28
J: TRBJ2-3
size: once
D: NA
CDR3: CASSQSGATQYF
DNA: TGTGCCAGCAGCCAGAGCGGAGCAACGCAGTATTTT

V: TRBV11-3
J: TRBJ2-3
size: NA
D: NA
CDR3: CASSPEVLTGAQYF
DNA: TGTGCCAGCAGCCCAGAGGTCTTGACGGGTGCGCAGTATTTT

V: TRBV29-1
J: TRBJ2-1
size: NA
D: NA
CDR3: CSVERGLPYNEQFF
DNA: TGCAGCGTTGAGCGGGGGCTCCCTTACAATGAGCAGTTCTTC

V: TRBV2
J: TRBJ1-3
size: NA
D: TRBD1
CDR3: CASSRGGQAGEGNTIYF
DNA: TGTGCCAGCAGCAGGGGGGGACAGGCGGGAGAAGGAAACACCATATATTTT

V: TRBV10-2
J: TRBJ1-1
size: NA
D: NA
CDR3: CASSESSINTEAFF
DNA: TGCGCCAGCAGTGAGTCGTCAATTAACACTGAAGCTTTCTTT

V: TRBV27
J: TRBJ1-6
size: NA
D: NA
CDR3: CASSHPGLGNSPLHF
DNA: TGTGCCAGCAGCCATCCGGGACTAGGGAATTCACCCCTCCACTTT

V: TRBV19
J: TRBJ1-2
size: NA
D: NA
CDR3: CASSIGDGDSRTF
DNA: TGTGCCAGTAGTATAGGGGATGGGGACTCGAGAACCTTC

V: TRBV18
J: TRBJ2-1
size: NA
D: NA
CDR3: CASSPTDREGQFF
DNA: TGTGCCAGCTCACCGACTGACAGAGAAGGGCAGTTCTTC

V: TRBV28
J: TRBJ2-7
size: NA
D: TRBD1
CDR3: CASSRTGTGPYEQYF
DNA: TGTGCCAGCAGTAGGACCGGGACAGGGCCCTACGAGCAGTACTTC

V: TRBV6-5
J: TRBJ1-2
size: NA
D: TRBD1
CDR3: CASRNHGTDYGYTF
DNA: TGTGCCAGCAGAAACCACGGGACAGACTATGGCTACACCTTC

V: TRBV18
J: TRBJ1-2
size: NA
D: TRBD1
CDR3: CASSSLTGVLNGYTF
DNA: TGTGCCAGCTCAAGCTTGACAGGGGTTTTGAATGGCTACACCTTC

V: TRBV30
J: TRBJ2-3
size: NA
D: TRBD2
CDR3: CAWKKREVGTDTQYF
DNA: TGTGCCTGGAAAAAGCGGGAGGTGGGGACAGATACGCAGTATTTT

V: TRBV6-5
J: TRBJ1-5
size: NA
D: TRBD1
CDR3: CASSSTGVGNQPQHF
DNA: TGTGCCAGCAGTTCTACAGGGGTAGGCAATCAGCCCCAGCATTTT

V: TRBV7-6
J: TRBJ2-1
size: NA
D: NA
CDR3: CASSLVPSEYNEQFF
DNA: TGTGCCAGCAGCTTAGTCCCTAGCGAGTACAATGAGCAGTTCTTC

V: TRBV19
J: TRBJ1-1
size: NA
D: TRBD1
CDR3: CASSIYRGLGNTEAFF
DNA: TGTGCCAGTAGTATTTACAGGGGGCTTGGGAACACTGAAGCTTTCTTT

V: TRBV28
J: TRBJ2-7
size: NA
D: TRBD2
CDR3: CASSLWTSGSYEQYF
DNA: TGTGCCAGCAGTTTATGGACTAGCGGGAGTTACGAGCAGTACTTC

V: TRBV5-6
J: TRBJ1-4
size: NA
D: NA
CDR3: CASSPRGPGGNEKLFF
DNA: TGTGCCAGCAGCCCTCGGGGGCCGGGGGGGAATGAAAAACTGTTTTTT

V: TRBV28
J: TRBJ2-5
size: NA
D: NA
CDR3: CASSPGVRAEETQYF
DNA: TGTGCCAGCAGTCCAGGGGTCCGGGCCGAGGAGACCCAGTACTTC

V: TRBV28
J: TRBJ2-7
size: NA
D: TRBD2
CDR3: CASSFLAGGNEQYF
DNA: TGTGCCAGCAGTTTTCTAGCGGGAGGTAACGAGCAGTACTTC

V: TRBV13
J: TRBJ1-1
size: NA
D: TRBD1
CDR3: CASSPTGGYGAEAFF
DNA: TGTGCCAGCAGTCCCACAGGGGGATACGGCGCTGAAGCTTTCTTT

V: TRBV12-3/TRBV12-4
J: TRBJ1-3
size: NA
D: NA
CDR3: CASSHLSGNTIYF
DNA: TGTGCCAGCAGCCACTTGTCCGGAAACACCATATATTTT

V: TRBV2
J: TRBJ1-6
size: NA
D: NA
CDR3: CASSPRVAESPLHF
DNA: TGTGCCAGCAGTCCCAGGGTAGCAGAGTCACCCCTCCACTTT

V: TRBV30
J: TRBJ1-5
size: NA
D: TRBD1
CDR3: CAWSVGQSNQPQHF
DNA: TGTGCCTGGAGTGTGGGACAGAGCAATCAGCCCCAGCATTTT

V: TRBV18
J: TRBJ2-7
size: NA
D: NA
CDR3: CASSPPSGGIAYEQYF
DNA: TGTGCCAGCTCACCACCATCTGGCGGGATCGCCTACGAGCAGTACTTC

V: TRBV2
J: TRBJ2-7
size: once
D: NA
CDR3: CASSATTYEQYF
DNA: TGTGCCAGCAGTGCTACTACCTACGAGCAGTACTTC

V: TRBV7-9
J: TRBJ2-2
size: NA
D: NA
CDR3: CASSASSPGSGRTGELFF
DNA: TGTGCCAGCAGCGCGTCCTCACCAGGGTCCGGTCGCACCGGGGAGCTGTTTTTT

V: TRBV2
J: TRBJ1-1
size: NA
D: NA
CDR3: CASSLRSPWAFF
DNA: TGTGCCAGCAGTCTCCGGTCCCCCTGGGCTTTCTTT

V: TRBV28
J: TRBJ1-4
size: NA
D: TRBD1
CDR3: CASSLYVRGLEKLFF
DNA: TGTGCCAGCAGTTTATACGTCAGGGGGCTTGAAAAACTGTTTTTT

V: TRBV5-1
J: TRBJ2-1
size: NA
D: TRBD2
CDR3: CASSLPGTSGSNEQFF
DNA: TGCGCCAGCAGCTTGCCCGGGACTAGCGGATCCAATGAGCAGTTCTTC

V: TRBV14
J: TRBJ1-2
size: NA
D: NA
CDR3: CASSQDRGGYGYTF
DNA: TGTGCCAGCAGCCAAGACAGGGGTGGATATGGCTACACCTTC

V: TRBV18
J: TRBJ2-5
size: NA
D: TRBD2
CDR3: CASSRDSSGSGSQTQYF
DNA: TGTGCCAGCTCACGAGACAGTAGCGGGAGCGGGAGTCAGACCCAGTACTTC

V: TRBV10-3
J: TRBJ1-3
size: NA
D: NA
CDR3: CAISQARGNTIYF
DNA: TGTGCCATCAGTCAGGCCCGAGGAAACACCATATATTTT

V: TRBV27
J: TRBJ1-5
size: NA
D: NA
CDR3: CASSLVFGQPQHF
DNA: TGTGCCAGCAGTTTAGTGTTCGGTCAGCCCCAGCATTTT

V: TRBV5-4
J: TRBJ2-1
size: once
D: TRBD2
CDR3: CASSHSGRAYNEQFF
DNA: TGTGCCAGCAGCCATAGCGGGAGGGCCTACAATGAGCAGTTCTTC

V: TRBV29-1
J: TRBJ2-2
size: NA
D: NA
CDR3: CSAGVARGTGELFF
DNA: TGCAGCGCTGGGGTGGCCAGGGGCACCGGGGAGCTGTTTTTT

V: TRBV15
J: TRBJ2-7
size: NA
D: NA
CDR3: CATSRAREAYEQYF
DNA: TGTGCCACCAGCAGAGCCCGGGAAGCCTACGAGCAGTACTTC

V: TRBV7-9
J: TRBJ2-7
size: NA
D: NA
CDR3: CASSLALYEQYF
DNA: TGTGCCAGCAGCTTAGCTCTGTACGAGCAGTACTTC